This TCR beta chain emerged from a study of technical replicates of blood from several donors (dated by TCRdb to the late 2010s). From the germline V gene, CDR1 is SQVTM and CDR2 is ANQGSEA. Trimming takes 3 bases off V and 5 bases off J; junction bases not matched to a gene: 7. There are 14 amino acids in the CDR3, from cysteine to phenylalanine inclusive. The read is trimmed to its CDR3 DNA, 42 bases read in frame from base 1. On this clone: The specificity of this receptor is unknown. No qualities accompany the bases; no much larger clone lies one base away.

Libraries were prepared through the immunoSEQ multiplex PCR assay. TCRdb provides this immuneACCESS table in a form limited to in-frame rearrangements. Some clones are lacking; in checked studies, under half of them reflect an unresolved V gene, and why the rest are absent is not known. This sample comprises tens of thousands of clones, 94% of them detected only once. 0.25% of the sample comes from the top ten. The chain joins TRBV29-1 to TRBJ2-7, and TRBD1 matches 10 of the central bases. The source of this sequence is a human donor in good health. Sample: T cells isolated from PBMCs. This receptor carries the CDR3 CSVDRGTGVHEQYF. DNA sequence: TGCAGCGTTGATCGAGGGACAGGGGTCCACGAGCAGTACTTC.